This TCR beta chain derives from a study of blood T cell repertoires in COVID-19. About the study: COVID-19 samples from acute and convalescent phases originated in the United States, Italy and Spain. Sources were T cells, B-cell-depleted T cells, or PBMCs; the material itself was cDNA or gDNA.

Per the germline V gene, CDR1 is SEHNR and CDR2 is FQNEAQ (reference sequence). The CDR3 runs 14 residues. The junction had 7 bases not matched to a gene; V was cut back by 1 base and J by 8 bases. Per the original data handling: Amplifying reference gene primers gave estimates of nucleated cell counts. Repertoires were generated with immunoSEQ multiplex PCR, while TCRdb's copy carries only in-frame clones and drops some. V and J calls plus clone size are reproduced from that table; the DNA served to infer D and trimming. The repertoire includes about 200,000 clones, 86% of them detected once, and 0.75% to 0.9% sits in the top ten.

Material for sequencing was peripheral blood. The chain is built from TRBV7-9 and TRBJ1-2, with TRBD1 matching over 7 bases. This sequence was found in a woman in her seventies with acute or convalescent COVID-19. CDR3 DNA: TGTGCCAGCAGCTTAGAGGACAGGCCTCGAGGCTACACCTTC. Translation gives CASSLEDRPRGYTF.